Below are 17 T cell receptor beta chains sequenced from a single sample in a study of blood T cell repertoires in COVID-19. Only in-frame clones appear in the TCRdb table, and some are missing; sequencing was by immunoSEQ multiplex PCR. The sample holds 50,000 to 65,000 clones; around 90% are singletons and the top ten take approximately 3.4%. The source material was peripheral blood. Every receptor here comes from a middle-aged man with active COVID-19.

This clone was seen once. V and J are TRBV7-9 and TRBJ2-3; 8 bases agree with TRBD1. There are 15 residues in the CDR3. Germline assignment: CDR1 SEHNR and CDR2 FQNEAQ (reference sequence). V lost 5 bases, J lost 2 bases, and 6 bases stayed unmatched. The CDR3 reads CASSVGQGFTDTQYF. DNA of the CDR3: TGTGCCAGCAGCGTTGGACAGGGTTTCACAGATACGCAGTATTTT.

This chain uses TRBV15 with TRBJ1-5, with a possible D match to TRBD1 (5 bases). V lost 8 bases, J lost 5 bases, and 16 bases lay in between. This CDR3 region has 14 residues. The germline CDR1 and CDR2 sequences are LNHNV and YYDKDF (reference sequence). The CDR3 region has the DNA TGTGCCACCGCGACAGCCCTTCGGGATCAGCCCCAGCATTTT. Protein: CATATALRDQPQHF.

This clone occurred once. J is TRBJ2-1 and V is TRBV7-9; 8 positions agree with TRBD2. This CDR3 region has 14 residues. V lost 3 bases to trimming and J lost 5 bases; unmatched junction nucleotides: 3. From germline, CDR1 is SEHNR and CDR2 FQNEAQ (reference sequence). The CDR3 sequence is CASSFGLAHNEQFF. Here the CDR3 DNA reads TGTGCCAGCAGCTTTGGACTAGCCCACAATGAGCAGTTCTTC. Supplemented by reference TRBV7-9 and TRBJ2-1, the full variable domain reads DTGVSQNPRHKITKRGQNVTFRCDPISEHNRLYWYRQTLGQGPEFLTYFQNEAQLEKSRLLSDRFSAERPKGSFSTLEIQRTEQGDSAMYLCASSFGLAHNEQFFGPGTRLTVL.

The CDR3 DNA sequence: TGTGCCAGCAGTCGGACACCAGACCGCACAGATACGCAGTATTTT. Its translation is CASSRTPDRTDTQYF. The genes are TRBV6-5 and TRBJ2-3, with D perhaps TRBD1 (5 bases). CDR1 MNHEY and CDR2 SVGAGI come from the germline V gene. The CDR3 sequence is 15 residues long. V was trimmed by 5 bases and J by 1 base, leaving 13 bases between them.

This sequence joins TRBV7-2 and TRBJ2-7; 8 bases align to TRBD2. Per germline, CDR1 SGHTA and CDR2 FQGNSA. The V gene end was trimmed by 6 bases and the J gene end by 5 bases; junction bases not matched to a gene: 12. This CDR3 is built from 15 residues. DNA for the CDR3: TGTGCCAGCAGTTTCGACCGCGGGGGGTGGGACGAGCAGTACTTC. Translating gives CASSFDRGGWDEQYF.

The chain couples TRBV11-2 to TRBJ2-7; TRBD2 matches 9 bases. Per the germline V gene, CDR1 is SGHAT and CDR2 is FQNNGV. The CDR3 length is 17 residues. V shed 0 bases, J shed 0 bases, and the junction held 6 bases outside the gene matches. The CDR3 region is CASSLDQGGGVSYEQYF. The CDR3 DNA follows: TGTGCCAGCAGCTTAGATCAGGGCGGGGGGGTCTCCTACGAGCAGTACTTC.

The chain has TRBV30 and TRBJ2-1; 10 bases fit TRBD2. Germline values: CDR1 GTSNPN, CDR2 SVGIG (reference sequence). The CDR3 runs to 16 residues. Unmatched junction bases numbered 12, after V lost 1 base and J lost 9 bases. Written as DNA, the CDR3 is TGTGCCTGGAGTGAGGGGACCGGGACTAGCGTTGGTGAGCAGTTCTTC. This translates into CAWSEGTGTSVGEQFF.

A single count supports this clone. The chain employs TRBV5-4 and TRBJ1-2; TRBD1 matches 7 bases. Per germline, CDR1 SGHNT and CDR2 YYREEE (reference sequence). With V trimmed by 3 bases and J by 8 bases, 4 bases remained unmatched. The CDR3 runs to 12 residues. The CDR3 spells CASSSKTGGYTF. CDR3 coding DNA: TGTGCCAGCAGCTCGAAGACAGGGGGCTACACCTTC.

The chain has TRBV19 and TRBJ2-2, with a possible D match to TRBD1 (5 bases). The CDR3 is made up of 16 amino acids. V shed 3 bases and J shed 3 bases, with 14 bases lying between them. Germline V gene data show CDR1 as LNHDA and CDR2 as SQIVND (reference sequence). The CDR3 reads CASSIRLARDTGELFF. The CDR3 DNA sequence: TGTGCCAGTAGTATTAGGTTAGCCAGGGACACCGGGGAGCTGTTTTTT.

In this sample, this clone turned up once. CDR3 sequence: CAISEPAGMQYF. CDR3 sequence (DNA): TGTGCCATCAGTGAGCCCGCCGGGATGCAGTATTTT. The genes are TRBV10-3 and TRBJ2-3; possible D gene TRBD2, 5 bases. Germline V CDR1 and CDR2: ENHRY, SYGVKD. The CDR3 sequence is 12 residues long. Trimming removed 2 bases from V and 11 bases from J, with 11 bases in between.

V is TRBV12-3 or TRBV12-4 and J is TRBJ1-2; D perhaps matches TRBD1 (6 bases). The CDR3 runs to 13 residues. V gave up 2 bases and J gave up 4 bases, with 8 bases separating them. The CDR3 region has the DNA TGTGCCAGCAGTTTAACAGGGCTCTATGGCTACACCTTC. It codes for CASSLTGLYGYTF.

V usage is TRBV9 and J usage is TRBJ2-7; D is undetermined. Germline V gene sequence: CDR1 SGDLS, CDR2 YYNGEE. Trimming shortened V by 0 bases and J by 6 bases, and 19 bases separated the two germline ends. CDR3 length: 16 amino acids. DNA for the CDR3: TGTGCCAGCAGCGTAGAGCCCTCCGCGCGTTTTGGCGAGCAGTACTTC. It specifies CASSVEPSARFGEQYF. The full variable domain, rest sourced from reference TRBV9 and TRBJ2-7, is DSGVTQTPKHLITATGQRVTLRCSPRSGDLSVYWYQQSLDQGLQFLIQYYNGEERAKGNILERFSAQQFPDLHSELNLSSLELGDSALYFCASSVEPSARFGEQYFGPGTRLTVT.

The CDR3 DNA reads TGTGCCAGCAGCCCGGTTAGCGGGGGCTACAATGAGCAGTTCTTC. It is translated as CASSPVSGGYNEQFF. This chain connects TRBV7-3 to TRBJ2-1; 9 nucleotides agree with TRBD2. CDR1 is SGHTA, CDR2 FQGTGA, per germline. Germline trimming cut 5 bases from V and 3 bases from J; bases unmatched to any gene: 5. The CDR3 spans 15 residues.

The CDR3 region is CASSHSVTSGNTIYF. The CDR3 DNA reads as TGTGCCAGCAGCCATTCGGTTACCTCTGGAAACACCATATATTTT. This sequence joins TRBV3-1 (or the pseudogene TRBV3-2) and TRBJ1-3; D is undetermined. Trimming shortened V by 3 bases and J by 0 bases, and 9 bases separated the two germline ends. The CDR3 runs 15 residues. The germline gives CDR1 LGHDT, CDR2 YNNKEL (reference sequence).

The rearrangement joins TRBV2 to TRBJ2-2; the match to TRBD2 covers 9 bases. Germline CDR1 SNHLY, CDR2 FYNNEI. The CDR3 sequence is 17 residues long. V was pared by 4 bases and J by 1 base, with 7 bases of the junction left unmatched. The CDR3 DNA reads as TGTGCCAGCAGTGGAAGGGTAGCGGGGGTGAACACCGGGGAGCTGTTTTTT. The encoded protein is CASSGRVAGVNTGELFF.

This chain joins TRBV19 and TRBJ1-3; weak D call: TRBD1 (6 bases). This CDR3 is 17 amino acids long. V lost 5 bases to trimming and J lost 3 bases, with 20 bases between them. Germline CDR1 reads LNHDA; CDR2 reads SQIVND (reference sequence). In DNA form, the CDR3 reads TGTGCCAGTAGTTCTTCGACAGGTTTGGGCTTTGGAAACACCATATATTTT. It specifies CASSSSTGLGFGNTIYF.

This chain connects TRBV7-9 to TRBJ2-1; D might be TRBD1 (5 bases). V dropped 5 bases and J dropped 0 bases, with 17 bases sitting between them. Germline lookup yields CDR1 SEHNR and CDR2 FQNEAQ (reference sequence). This CDR3 is 17 amino acids long. This CDR3 reads CASSILGARSSYNEQFF. CDR3 nucleotide sequence: TGTGCCAGCAGCATCTTAGGGGCCCGAAGCTCCTACAATGAGCAGTTCTTC.